The 31 T cell receptor beta chains presented below share a single source sample, sequenced in a study of T cell repertoires in cytomegalovirus infection. TCRdb re-analysed the reads in MiXCR, keeping a single row per CDR3 protein. The data show approximately 70,000 distinct CDR3 sequences, under 4.5% seen once. The sample consisted of PBMCs. Receptors were obtained from a human donor in good health (CMV status not recorded). Some clones in this sample may be carry-over from other donors' samples.

This clonotype occurred many times. This rearrangement joins TRBV7-6 to TRBJ2-7, with TRBD1 matching over 7 bases. Germline V CDR1 and CDR2: SGHVS, FNYEAQ. The CDR3 extends over 15 amino acids. V lost 1 base and J lost 0; bases outside the gene matches: 3. The CDR3 spells CASSLVGDSSYEQYF. The DNA of the CDR3 is TGTGCCAGCAGCTTAGTGGGGGACAGCTCCTACGAGCAGTACTTC.

This clonotype came up many times. V and J are TRBV6-2 or TRBV6-3 and TRBJ2-6, with D perhaps assigned TRBD1 or TRBD2 (5 bases each). The CDR3 runs 19 residues. Trimming shortened V by 2 bases and J by 0 bases, and 17 bases separated the two germline ends. CDR1 and CDR2 from the germline V gene are MNHEY and SVGEGT. In DNA form, the CDR3 reads TGTGCCAGCAGTTACGTACGGGGACGCGAGAGCTCTGGGGCCAACGTCCTGACTTTC. Translating gives CASSYVRGRESSGANVLTF.

V and J are TRBV7-2 and TRBJ2-2; D not certain. The ends were cut back, 3 bases at V and 5 bases at J, with 13 bases in the middle. Germline CDR1 is SGHTA and CDR2 is FQGNSA. This CDR3 has 15 amino acids. CDR3 in DNA: TGTGCCAGCAGCTTTGGTCGGAGTATGACCGGGGAGCTGTTTTTT. Translated, it gives CASSFGRSMTGELFF.

This clonotype showed up many times. The rearrangement joins TRBV7-2 to TRBJ2-3, with TRBD2 matching over 8 bases. This CDR3 spans 15 amino acids. Germline trimming cut 3 bases from V and 4 bases from J; bases unmatched to any gene: 6. The germline CDR1 and CDR2 sequences are SGHTA and FQGNSA. The DNA of the CDR3 is TGTGCCAGCAGCTTGAATAGCGGGGCGGCAGATACGCAGTATTTT. Translated: CASSLNSGAADTQYF.

This clonotype appeared many times. The chain has TRBV11-1 and TRBJ2-2; D not certain. The V gene lost 5 bases and the J gene lost 1 base, with 8 bases spanning the gap. The CDR3 runs 14 residues. Looked up from germline, CDR1 is SGHAT and CDR2 is FQDESV (reference sequence). The chain's CDR3 is CASSSVRNTGELFF. The DNA of the CDR3 is TGTGCCAGCAGCAGCGTCAGGAACACCGGGGAGCTGTTTTTT.

The sample holds many counts of this clonotype. V usage is TRBV12-3 or TRBV12-4 and J usage is TRBJ2-5; tentative D call: TRBD1 (6 bases). The CDR3 has 13 amino acids. Trimming took off 3 bases at V and 5 bases at J, with 10 bases between the two ends. The CDR3 spells CASSFIRGETQYF. DNA of the CDR3: TGTGCCAGCAGTTTCATAAGGGGGGAGACCCAGTACTTC.

This clonotype has ten or more counts. The rearrangement joins TRBV7-9 to TRBJ2-1, with D possibly being TRBD2 (6 bases). V was cut by 5 bases and J by 3 bases, with 17 bases left in between. The germline CDR1 and CDR2 sequences are SEHNR and FQNEAQ (reference sequence). This CDR3 region has 16 residues. CDR3 in DNA: TGTGCCAGCAGCCCGGGACTGGGAGCTTTCTACAATGAGCAGTTCTTC. It specifies CASSPGLGAFYNEQFF.

This clonotype was observed many times. The V call is TRBV11-2, the J call TRBJ2-1; D unclear. The germline V gene has CDR1 SGHAT and CDR2 FQNNGV. V gave up 0 bases and J gave up 7 bases, with 7 bases separating them. The CDR3 runs to 13 residues. CDR3 coding DNA: TGTGCCAGCAGCTTAGATCGGGTGAATGAGCAGTTCTTC. It codes for CASSLDRVNEQFF. Full variable domain (outside the CDR3, taken from reference TRBV11-2 and TRBJ2-1): EAGVAQSPRYKIIEKRQSVAFWCNPISGHATLYWYQQILGQGPKLLIQFQNNGVVDDSQLPKDRFSAERLKGVDSTLKIQPAKLEDSAVYLCASSLDRVNEQFFGPGTRLTVL.

This clonotype was counted at least ten times. This rearrangement joins TRBV12-3 or TRBV12-4 to TRBJ1-2; the D is unclear. Trimming removed 2 bases at V and 2 bases at J, with 6 bases between. This CDR3 has 13 residues. CDR3 residues: CASSLPGNYGYTF. The CDR3 bases are TGTGCCAGCAGTTTACCAGGAAACTATGGCTACACCTTC.

Only a few counts were recorded for this clonotype. The CDR3 protein is CASSLVGHEQFF. Here the CDR3 DNA reads TGTGCCAGCAGCTTAGTAGGGCATGAGCAGTTCTTC. This sequence joins TRBV7-2 and TRBJ2-1; D gene uncertain. V gave up 1 base and J gave up 8 bases, with 6 bases separating them. The germline V gene encodes CDR1 SGHTA and CDR2 FQGNSA. CDR3 length equals 12 residues.

This clonotype was observed at least ten times. The V gene is TRBV7-2, the J gene TRBJ2-7, with 10 nucleotides matching TRBD2. There are 14 residues in the CDR3. Germline-derived CDR1 and CDR2 are SGHTA and FQGNSA. With 6 bases clipped from V and 2 bases from J, the junction kept 4 bases outside the gene matches. CDR3 nucleotide sequence: TGTGCCAGCAGTCCCCTAGCGGGAGCCTACGAGCAGTACTTC. Amino acid sequence: CASSPLAGAYEQYF.

This clonotype was counted at least ten times. The V gene is TRBV19, the J gene TRBJ2-1, with 7 bases identical to TRBD1. Germline values: CDR1 LNHDA, CDR2 SQIVND (reference sequence). This CDR3 comprises 15 residues. V was pared by 6 bases and J by 5 bases, with 10 bases of the junction left unmatched. The CDR3 is CASSAGTAPHNEQFF. The CDR3 DNA reads TGTGCCAGTAGCGCCGGGACAGCACCACACAATGAGCAGTTCTTC.

This clonotype was seen many times. The chain has TRBV28 and TRBJ2-7; D is possibly TRBD1 or TRBD2 (6 bases each). Between the trimmed V and J ends, which lost 7 bases and 2 bases, there was a span of 21 bases. Looked up from germline, CDR1 is MDHEN and CDR2 is SYDVKM. CDR3 length equals 16 residues. The CDR3 DNA sequence: TGTGCCAGCACCACTTTCCGGGGGCCGCGTCCCTACGAGCAGTACTTC. It yields the protein CASTTFRGPRPYEQYF.

Only a few counts were recorded for this clonotype. This sequence joins TRBV12-3 or TRBV12-4 and TRBJ2-7; D ambiguous. The CDR3 covers 13 residues. Trimming removed 2 bases from V and 2 bases from J, with 7 bases in between. The CDR3 sequence is CASSLSATYEQYF. The CDR3 nucleotides read TGTGCCAGCAGTTTATCAGCCACCTACGAGCAGTACTTC.

V is TRBV28 and J is TRBJ1-6, with D maybe TRBD1 (5 bases). V was cut by 5 bases and J by 9 bases, with 17 bases left in between. The germline V gene encodes CDR1 MDHEN and CDR2 SYDVKM. The CDR3 covers 15 residues. The CDR3 spells CASSTVPVRGSPLHF. As DNA, the CDR3 is TGTGCCAGCAGTACCGTACCGGTGAGGGGTTCACCCCTCCACTTT. The whole variable domain, remainder taken from reference TRBV28 and TRBJ1-6, is DVKVTQSSRYLVKRTGEKVFLECVQDMDHENMFWYRQDPGLGLRLIYFSYDVKMKEKGDIPEGYSVSREKKERFSLILESASTNQTSMYLCASSTVPVRGSPLHFGNGTRLTVT.

This clonotype was seen ten or more times. This chain joins TRBV7-8 and TRBJ2-1; 10 bases are shared with TRBD2. This CDR3 comprises 15 residues. Losses at the gene ends were 4 bases for V and 7 bases for J; bases not matched to a gene: 7. The V gene's germline CDR1 is SGHVS and CDR2 FQNEAQ. This CDR3 is CASSYERLAGNEQFF. CDR3 coding DNA: TGTGCCAGCAGCTACGAAAGACTAGCGGGTAATGAGCAGTTCTTC.

This clonotype was picked up many times. In DNA, the CDR3 is TGTGCCAGCAGCTTTAAGGGAAGTCTAGGCTACACCTTC. This codes for CASSFKGSLGYTF. J is TRBJ1-2 and V is TRBV7-2; D not resolved. With 3 bases removed from V and 8 bases from J, the gap between germline ends came to 13 bases. Germline lookup yields CDR1 SGHTA and CDR2 FQGNSA. The CDR3 runs 13 residues.

There are many counts of this clonotype. The V gene is TRBV7-8, the J gene TRBJ2-2, with TRBD2 as a possible D gene (5 bases). The germline gives CDR1 SGHVS, CDR2 FQNEAQ. V lost 5 bases to trimming and J lost 7 bases, with 14 bases between them. CDR3 length equals 14 residues. The CDR3 sequence is CASSPRGFSGELFF. In DNA form, the CDR3 reads TGTGCCAGCAGCCCCCGGGGATTTAGCGGGGAGCTGTTTTTT.

This clonotype was picked up many times. The chain joins TRBV4-3 to TRBJ2-7; D is unresolved. The germline gives CDR1 LGHNA, CDR2 YSLEER. The CDR3 is made up of 14 amino acids. Trimming took off 0 bases at V and 0 bases at J, with 6 bases between the two ends. The CDR3 nucleotides read TGCGCCAGCAGCCAAGAGCCAGGCTCCTACGAGCAGTACTTC. Translated, it gives CASSQEPGSYEQYF.

Of note for this clonotype: Relative to the germline gene, one junction end is altered; a read error may explain this. The chain joins TRBV10-3 to TRBJ1-1; D gene unclear. CDR3 length equals 11 residues. CDR1 and CDR2 from the germline V gene are ENHRY and SYGVKD. The CDR3 is CAISESSVMLF. The DNA for the CDR3 is TGTGCCATCAGTGAGTCGTCAGTCATGTTGTTC.

This sequence joins TRBV2 and TRBJ2-7, with a weak D call TRBD2 (6 bases). Trimming took off 3 bases at V and 5 bases at J, with 11 bases between the two ends. CDR1 is SNHLY, CDR2 FYNNEI, per germline. The CDR3 consists of 13 residues. The CDR3 sequence is CASSERDVNEQYF. The CDR3 coding sequence is TGTGCCAGCAGTGAGCGGGATGTCAACGAGCAGTACTTC.

This clonotype was observed at least ten times. This chain links TRBV6-2 or TRBV6-3 with TRBJ1-1; no definite D call. Germline CDR1 reads MNHEY; CDR2 reads SVGEGT. CDR3 length: 12 amino acids. V lost 6 bases and J 2 bases, leaving 7 bases between the germline ends. The CDR3 region is CASRYTNTEAFF. DNA for the CDR3: TGTGCCAGCAGATATACTAACACTGAAGCTTTCTTT.

This clonotype was recorded at least ten times. This chain connects TRBV19 to TRBJ1-1; D unresolved. The CDR3 extends over 13 amino acids. Germline V gives CDR1 LNHDA, CDR2 SQIVND (reference sequence). The ends were cut back, 5 bases at V and 5 bases at J, with 12 bases in the middle. CDR3 region: CASSSSLGTEAFF. In nucleotides, the CDR3 is TGTGCCAGTAGTTCCTCCCTGGGGACTGAAGCTTTCTTT.

This clonotype was seen a few times. J is TRBJ2-1 and V is TRBV7-2; 9 bases line up with TRBD2. The CDR3 totals 17 residues. V dropped 2 bases and J dropped 3; count of bases not matched to a gene: 8. CDR1 and CDR2 from the germline V gene are SGHTA and FQGNSA. The CDR3 reads CASSLKSSGTFYNEQFF. The CDR3 nucleotides read TGTGCCAGCAGCTTAAAGTCTAGCGGGACGTTCTACAATGAGCAGTTCTTC.

There are many counts of this clonotype. Here the CDR3 reads CASRWDRGNGELFF. As DNA, the CDR3 is TGTGCCAGCAGATGGGACAGGGGAAACGGGGAGCTGTTTTTT. The chain has TRBV28 and TRBJ2-2; 10 bases match TRBD1. Germline CDR1 is MDHEN and CDR2 is SYDVKM. V lost 6 bases to trimming and J lost 7 bases; unmatched junction nucleotides: 5. There are 14 residues in the CDR3.

This clonotype has ten or more counts. The V and J genes are TRBV3-1 and TRBJ2-3, with 7 nucleotides matching TRBD2. With V trimmed by 0 bases and J by 1 base, 4 bases remained unmatched. Germline V gene sequence: CDR1 LGHDT, CDR2 YNNKEL (reference sequence). This CDR3 contains 16 residues. The CDR3 bases are TGTGCCAGCAGCCAAGACGGCGGGGGAGGCACAGATACGCAGTATTTT. Its protein is CASSQDGGGGTDTQYF.

This clonotype was counted at least ten times. The gene calls are TRBV7-6 and TRBJ1-2; D is unresolved. The CDR3 loop spans 14 amino acids. V was clipped by 1 base and J by 3 bases, with 9 bases between them. Looked up from germline, CDR1 is SGHVS and CDR2 is FNYEAQ. CDR3 bases: TGTGCCAGCAGCTTAGGGTCAGGCTACTATGGCTACACCTTC. Protein: CASSLGSGYYGYTF.

This clonotype was counted ten times or more. The chain uses TRBV6-2 or TRBV6-3 and TRBJ2-5; TRBD1 might be the D (6 bases). With 8 bases removed from V and 2 bases from J, the gap between germline ends came to 9 bases. Germline values: CDR1 MNHEY, CDR2 SVGEGT. The CDR3 totals 12 residues. As DNA, the CDR3 is TGTGCCAGCCACAGGGTACAAGAGACCCAGTACTTC. Protein product: CASHRVQETQYF.

This clonotype has ten or more counts. The chain carries TRBV7-8 and TRBJ1-1, with 9 bases lining up with TRBD1. Germline CDR1 is SGHVS and CDR2 is FQNEAQ. The CDR3 has 16 amino acids. Trimming at V came to 3 bases and at J to 3 bases, leaving 8 bases not matched to a gene. The CDR3 is CASSFTGGPGYTEAFF. CDR3 bases: TGTGCCAGCAGCTTTACAGGGGGCCCGGGGTACACTGAAGCTTTCTTT.

This clonotype was recorded many times. V gene TRBV7-6 combines with J gene TRBJ2-5; 8 bases align to TRBD2. CDR3 size: 16 residues. CDR1 SGHVS and CDR2 FNYEAQ come from the germline V gene. The J segment lost 7 bases and the V segment lost 5 bases, leaving 15 bases of the junction unmatched. The CDR3 DNA sequence: TGTGCCAGCAGCCCACGGACTAGCAGTAATTTAGGGACCCAGTACTTC. Protein sequence: CASSPRTSSNLGTQYF.

This clonotype was seen repeatedly, ten times or more. V usage is TRBV19 and J usage is TRBJ1-1; a weak D match, TRBD1 (6 bases). Germline V lookup: CDR1 LNHDA, CDR2 SQIVND (reference sequence). The V gene lost 3 bases and the J gene lost 0 bases, with 8 bases spanning the gap. The CDR3 runs 14 residues. The chain's CDR3 is CASSIQGMNTEAFF. CDR3 nucleotide sequence: TGTGCCAGTAGTATCCAGGGGATGAACACTGAAGCTTTCTTT.